Listed here are 6 T cell receptor beta chains from one sample, sequenced in a study of blood T cell repertoires in COVID-19. The repertoire was sequenced with immunoSEQ multiplex PCR; TCRdb's copy has only in-frame clones and lacks some. The sample records roughly 250,000 clones, 65% to 90% being singletons. Sequencing input: peripheral blood. These receptors all come from an older woman with active or convalescent COVID-19.

CDR3 sequence reads: CASSESEAGELFF. Here the CDR3 DNA reads TGCGCCAGCAGTGAGTCGGAGGCCGGGGAGCTGTTTTTT. The rearrangement links TRBV10-1 to TRBJ2-2; D possibly corresponds to TRBD2 (5 bases). Per germline, CDR1 WNHNN and CDR2 SYGVQD (reference sequence). Trimming left V 0 bases short and J 6 bases short, with 5 bases between. CDR3 length: 13 amino acids.

This chain connects TRBV19 to TRBJ2-5; D is perhaps TRBD1 (6 bases). The germline CDR1 and CDR2 sequences are LNHDA and SQIVND (reference sequence). V lost 2 bases to trimming and J lost 1 base, with 11 bases between them. The CDR3 sequence is 15 residues long. The CDR3, as DNA: TGTGCCAGTAGTATAAAAACAGGGATCCAAGAGACCCAGTACTTC. Translating gives CASSIKTGIQETQYF.

A single count supports this clone. The genes are TRBV7-2 and TRBJ1-5; D is unclear. The CDR3 totals 15 residues. Per germline, CDR1 SGHTA and CDR2 FQGNSA. V lost 1 base to trimming and J lost 2 bases, with 9 bases between them. The CDR3 spells CASSLVGSGNQPQHF. CDR3 nucleotide sequence: TGTGCCAGCAGCTTAGTGGGGAGCGGCAATCAGCCCCAGCATTTT.

The chain links TRBV12-3 or TRBV12-4 to TRBJ1-5; D is unresolved. The CDR3 consists of 12 residues. Trimming took off 4 bases at V and 4 bases at J, with 5 bases between the two ends. CDR3 region: CASSSGNQPQHF. The CDR3 DNA is TGTGCCAGCAGTTCCGGGAATCAGCCCCAGCATTTT.

The rearrangement uses TRBV5-5 and TRBJ2-7; perhaps TRBD2 as D (5 bases). Trimming left V 0 bases short and J 2 bases short, with 18 bases between. Looked up from germline, CDR1 is SGHKS and CDR2 is YYEKEE (reference sequence). The CDR3 runs to 17 residues. Here the CDR3 reads CASSLANFFAGTYEQYF. DNA for the CDR3: TGTGCCAGCAGCTTGGCCAACTTTTTTGCCGGGACCTACGAGCAGTACTTC.

V usage is TRBV5-1 and J usage is TRBJ1-2, with no clear D. This CDR3 region has 14 residues. The germline CDR1 and CDR2 sequences are SGHRS and YFSETQ. The V end was cut by 3 bases, the J end by 5 bases, with 14 bases between. This chain's CDR3 is CASSYRSGSYGYTF. The CDR3 DNA is TGCGCCAGCAGCTATAGGTCCGGGTCTTATGGCTACACCTTC.